This TCR beta chain stems from a study of siplizumab effects on memory and regulatory T cells. A word on this clone: Its antigen remains unidentified.

Assay used: immunoSEQ multiplex PCR; TCRdb lists only in-frame clones, some missing. The top ten clones hold 1% to 1.5% of a sample with about 110,000 clones, about nine tenths of them seen once. V was pared by 8 bases and J by 4 bases, with 5 bases of the junction left unmatched. This CDR3 has 13 residues. Germline V gene sequence: CDR1 MNHEY, CDR2 SVGAGI. Study conclusions and caveats: Proliferating CD4+ or CD8+ clones, roughly 80-97% of them, lacked an assignable naive or memory phenotype. Both greater diversity than memory cells and a major contribution to the alloresponse seemed to characterize naive T cells.

The chain uses TRBV6-5 and TRBJ2-1; TRBD1 aligns across 7 bases. This receptor was identified in a human donor in good health. The sequenced sample was CD4+ T cells sorted from blood. CDR3 residues: CASRGQNYNEQFF. CDR3 nucleotides: TGTGCCAGCCGGGGACAGAATTACAATGAGCAGTTCTTC.